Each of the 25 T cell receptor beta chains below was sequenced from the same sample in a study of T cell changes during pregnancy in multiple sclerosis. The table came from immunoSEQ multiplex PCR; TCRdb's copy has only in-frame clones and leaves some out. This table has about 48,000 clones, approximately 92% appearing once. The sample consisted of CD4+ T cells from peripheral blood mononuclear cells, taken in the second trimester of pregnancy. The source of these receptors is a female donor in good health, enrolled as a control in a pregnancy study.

As DNA, the CDR3 is TGCAGCGTTCAGGACAGTGTCACAGATACGCAGTATTTT. Protein: CSVQDSVTDTQYF. J is TRBJ2-3 and V is TRBV29-1, with D possibly TRBD1 on 6 matching bases. This CDR3 has 13 residues. With 5 bases removed from V and 2 bases from J, the gap between germline ends came to 11 bases. Germline CDR1 is SQVTM and CDR2 is ANQGSEA.

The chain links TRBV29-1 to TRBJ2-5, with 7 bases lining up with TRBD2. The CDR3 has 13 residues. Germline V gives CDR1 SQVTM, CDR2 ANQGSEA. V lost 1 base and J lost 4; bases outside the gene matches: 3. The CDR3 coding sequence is TGCAGCGTTGAAGGGGGGAGGGGAGAGACCCAGTACTTC. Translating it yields CSVEGGRGETQYF.

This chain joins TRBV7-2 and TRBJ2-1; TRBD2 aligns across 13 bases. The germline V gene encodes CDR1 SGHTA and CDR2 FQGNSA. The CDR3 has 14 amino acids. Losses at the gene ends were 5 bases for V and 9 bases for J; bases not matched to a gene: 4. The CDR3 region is CASSPGLAGVEQFF. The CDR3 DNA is TGTGCCAGCAGCCCCGGACTAGCGGGAGTTGAGCAGTTCTTC.

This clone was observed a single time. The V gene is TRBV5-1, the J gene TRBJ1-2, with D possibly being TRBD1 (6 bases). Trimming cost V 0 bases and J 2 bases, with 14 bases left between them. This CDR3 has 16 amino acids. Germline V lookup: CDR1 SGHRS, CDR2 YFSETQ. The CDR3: CASSLAGGARNYGYTF. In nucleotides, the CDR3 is TGCGCCAGCAGCTTGGCGGGGGGGGCGCGGAACTATGGCTACACCTTC.

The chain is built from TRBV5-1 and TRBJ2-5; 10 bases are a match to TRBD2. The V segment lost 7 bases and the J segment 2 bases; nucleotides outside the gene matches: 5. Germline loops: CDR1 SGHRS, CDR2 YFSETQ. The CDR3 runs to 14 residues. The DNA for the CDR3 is TGCGCCAGCGGAGCTAGCGGGGGTCAAGAGACCCAGTACTTC. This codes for CASGASGGQETQYF. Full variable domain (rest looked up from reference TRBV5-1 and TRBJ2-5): KAGVTQTPRYLIKTRGQQVTLSCSPISGHRSVSWYQQTPGQGLQFLFEYFSETQRNKGNFPGRFSGRQFSNSRSEMNVSTLELGDSALYLCASGASGGQETQYFGPGTRLLVL.

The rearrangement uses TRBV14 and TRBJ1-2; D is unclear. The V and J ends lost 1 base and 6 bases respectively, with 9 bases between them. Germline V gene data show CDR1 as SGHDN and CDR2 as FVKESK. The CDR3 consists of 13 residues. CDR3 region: CASSQGGSNGYTF. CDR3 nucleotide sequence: TGTGCCAGCAGCCAAGGCGGGTCCAATGGCTACACCTTC. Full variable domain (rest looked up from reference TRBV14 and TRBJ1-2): EAGVTQFPSHSVIEKGQTVTLRCDPISGHDNLYWYRRVMGKEIKFLLHFVKESKQDESGMPNNRFLAERTGGTYSTLKVQPAELEDSGVYFCASSQGGSNGYTFGSGTRLTVV.

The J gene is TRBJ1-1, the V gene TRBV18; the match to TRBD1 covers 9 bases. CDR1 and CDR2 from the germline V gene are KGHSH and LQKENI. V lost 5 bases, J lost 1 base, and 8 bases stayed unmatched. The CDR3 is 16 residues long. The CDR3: CASSSGTGITNTEAFF. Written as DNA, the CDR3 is TGTGCCAGCTCATCCGGGACAGGGATTACGAACACTGAAGCTTTCTTT.

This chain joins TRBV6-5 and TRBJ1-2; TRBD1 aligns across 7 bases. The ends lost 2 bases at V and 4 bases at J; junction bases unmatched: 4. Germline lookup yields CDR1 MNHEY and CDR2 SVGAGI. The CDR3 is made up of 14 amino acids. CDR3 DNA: TGTGCCAGCAGTTACGACAGGGCTCCCTATGGCTACACCTTC. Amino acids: CASSYDRAPYGYTF.

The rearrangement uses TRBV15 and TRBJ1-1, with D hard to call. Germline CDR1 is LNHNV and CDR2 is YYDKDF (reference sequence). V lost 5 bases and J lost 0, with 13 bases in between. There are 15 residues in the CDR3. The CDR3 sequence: CATSSGDIMNTEAFF. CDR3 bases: TGTGCCACCAGCTCGGGTGATATCATGAACACTGAAGCTTTCTTT.

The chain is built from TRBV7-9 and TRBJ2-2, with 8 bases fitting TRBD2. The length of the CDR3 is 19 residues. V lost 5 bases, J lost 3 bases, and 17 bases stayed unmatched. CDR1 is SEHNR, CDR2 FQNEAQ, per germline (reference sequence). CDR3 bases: TGTGCCAGCAGCGAGGACGGTGCGAGGCGGGAGGAGGACACCGGGGAGCTGTTTTTT. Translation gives CASSEDGARREEDTGELFF. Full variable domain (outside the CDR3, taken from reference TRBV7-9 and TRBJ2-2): DTGVSQNPRHKITKRGQNVTFRCDPISEHNRLYWYRQTLGQGPEFLTYFQNEAQLEKSRLLSDRFSAERPKGSFSTLEIQRTEQGDSAMYLCASSEDGARREEDTGELFFGEGSRLTVL.

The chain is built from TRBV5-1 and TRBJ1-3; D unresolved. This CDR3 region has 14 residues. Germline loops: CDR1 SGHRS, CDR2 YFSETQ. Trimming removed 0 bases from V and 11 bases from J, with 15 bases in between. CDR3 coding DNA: TGCGCCAGCAGCTTGGGGAGCTTAAAATCGGCCATATATTTT. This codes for CASSLGSLKSAIYF.

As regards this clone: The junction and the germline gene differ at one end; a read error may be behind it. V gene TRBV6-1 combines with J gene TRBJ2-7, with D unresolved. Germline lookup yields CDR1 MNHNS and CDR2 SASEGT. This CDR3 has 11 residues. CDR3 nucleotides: TGTGCCAGCAGTGACGCGTACGGGCAGTACTTC. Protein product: CASSDAYGQYF.

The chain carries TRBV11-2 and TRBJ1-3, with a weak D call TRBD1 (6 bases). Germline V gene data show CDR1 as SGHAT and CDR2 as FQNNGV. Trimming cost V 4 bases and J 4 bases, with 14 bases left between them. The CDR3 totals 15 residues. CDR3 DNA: TGTGCCAGCAGCTCTACCGGGACAAGGGGAAACACCATATATTTT. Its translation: CASSSTGTRGNTIYF.

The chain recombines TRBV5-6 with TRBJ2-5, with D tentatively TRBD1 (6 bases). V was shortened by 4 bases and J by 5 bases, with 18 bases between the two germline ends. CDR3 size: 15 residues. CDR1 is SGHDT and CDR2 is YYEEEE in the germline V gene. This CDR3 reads CASSPSPTGFETQYF. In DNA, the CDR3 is TGTGCCAGCAGCCCGTCCCCAACAGGGTTCGAGACCCAGTACTTC.

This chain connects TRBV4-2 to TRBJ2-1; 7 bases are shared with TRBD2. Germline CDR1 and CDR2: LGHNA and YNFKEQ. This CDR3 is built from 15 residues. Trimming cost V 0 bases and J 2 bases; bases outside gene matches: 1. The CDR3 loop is CASSQEGGAYNEQFF. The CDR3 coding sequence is TGTGCCAGCAGCCAAGAGGGGGGGGCCTACAATGAGCAGTTCTTC.

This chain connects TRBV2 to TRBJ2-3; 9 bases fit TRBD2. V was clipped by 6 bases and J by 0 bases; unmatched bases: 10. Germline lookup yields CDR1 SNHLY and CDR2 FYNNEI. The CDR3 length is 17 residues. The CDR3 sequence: CASSGSRGGISTDTQYF. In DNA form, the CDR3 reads TGTGCCAGCAGCGGTTCGCGGGGGGGAATAAGCACAGATACGCAGTATTTT.

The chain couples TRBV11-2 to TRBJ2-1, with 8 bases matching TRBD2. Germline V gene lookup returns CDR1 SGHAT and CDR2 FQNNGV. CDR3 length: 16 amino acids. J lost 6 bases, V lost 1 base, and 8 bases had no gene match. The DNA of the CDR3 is TGTGCCAGCAGCTTAGTGATCAGCGGGGGAGCCAATGAGCAGTTCTTC. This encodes CASSLVISGGANEQFF.

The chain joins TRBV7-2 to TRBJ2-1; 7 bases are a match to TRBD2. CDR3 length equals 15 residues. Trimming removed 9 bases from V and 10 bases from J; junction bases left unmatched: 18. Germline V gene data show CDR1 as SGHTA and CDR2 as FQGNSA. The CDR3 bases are TGTGCCAGTGCCCGGGCGAGCGGGGCATGGGCGGAGCAGTTCTTC. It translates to CASARASGAWAEQFF.

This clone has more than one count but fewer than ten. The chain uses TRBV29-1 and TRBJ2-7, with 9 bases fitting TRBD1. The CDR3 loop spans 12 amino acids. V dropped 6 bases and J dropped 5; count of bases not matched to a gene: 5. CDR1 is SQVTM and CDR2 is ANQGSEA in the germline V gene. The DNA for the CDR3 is TGCAGCGTAGCTCGGACAGGGGACGAGCAGTACTTC. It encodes CSVARTGDEQYF.

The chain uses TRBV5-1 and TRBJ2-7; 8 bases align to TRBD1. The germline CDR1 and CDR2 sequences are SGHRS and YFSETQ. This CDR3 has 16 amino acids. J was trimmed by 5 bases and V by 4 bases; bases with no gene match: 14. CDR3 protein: CASSTGAATGVNEQYF. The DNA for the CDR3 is TGCGCCAGCAGCACCGGGGCGGCGACAGGGGTTAACGAGCAGTACTTC. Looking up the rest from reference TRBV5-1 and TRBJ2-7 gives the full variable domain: KAGVTQTPRYLIKTRGQQVTLSCSPISGHRSVSWYQQTPGQGLQFLFEYFSETQRNKGNFPGRFSGRQFSNSRSEMNVSTLELGDSALYLCASSTGAATGVNEQYFGPGTRLTVT.

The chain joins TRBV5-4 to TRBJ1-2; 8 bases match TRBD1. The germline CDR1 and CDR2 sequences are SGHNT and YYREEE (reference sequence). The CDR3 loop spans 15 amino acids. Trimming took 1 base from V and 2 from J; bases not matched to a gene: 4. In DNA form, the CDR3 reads TGTGCCAGCAGCTTGCAGGGACAGGCAAACTATGGCTACACCTTC. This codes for CASSLQGQANYGYTF.

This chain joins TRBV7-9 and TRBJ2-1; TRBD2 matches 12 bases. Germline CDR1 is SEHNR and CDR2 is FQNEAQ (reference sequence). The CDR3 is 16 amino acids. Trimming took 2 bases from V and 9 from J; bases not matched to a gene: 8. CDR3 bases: TGTGCCAGCAGCTTAAGACTAGCGGGAGAGGCGGGTGAGCAGTTCTTC. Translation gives CASSLRLAGEAGEQFF.

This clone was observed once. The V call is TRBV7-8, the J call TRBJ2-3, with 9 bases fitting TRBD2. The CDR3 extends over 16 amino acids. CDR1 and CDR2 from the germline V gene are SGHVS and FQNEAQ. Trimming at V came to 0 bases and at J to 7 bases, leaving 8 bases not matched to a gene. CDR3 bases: TGTGCCAGCAGCTTAGCTAGCGGGAGCGCCGCCAATACGCAGTATTTT. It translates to CASSLASGSAANTQYF.

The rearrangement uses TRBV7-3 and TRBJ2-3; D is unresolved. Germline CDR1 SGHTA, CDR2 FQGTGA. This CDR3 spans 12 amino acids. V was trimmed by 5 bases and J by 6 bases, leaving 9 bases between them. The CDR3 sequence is CASSKTHDTQYF. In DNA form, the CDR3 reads TGTGCCAGCAGCAAAACTCACGATACGCAGTATTTT.

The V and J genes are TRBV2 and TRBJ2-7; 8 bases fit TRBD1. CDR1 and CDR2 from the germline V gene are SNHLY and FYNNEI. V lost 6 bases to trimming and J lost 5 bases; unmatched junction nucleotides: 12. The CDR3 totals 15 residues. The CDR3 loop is CASSALGQGTHEQYF. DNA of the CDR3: TGTGCCAGCAGCGCCTTAGGACAGGGAACCCACGAGCAGTACTTC. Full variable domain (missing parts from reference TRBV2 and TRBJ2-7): EPEVTQTPSHQVTQMGQEVILRCVPISNHLYFYWYRQILGQKVEFLVSFYNNEISEKSEIFDDQFSVERPDGSNFTLKIRSTKLEDSAMYFCASSALGQGTHEQYFGPGTRLTVT.